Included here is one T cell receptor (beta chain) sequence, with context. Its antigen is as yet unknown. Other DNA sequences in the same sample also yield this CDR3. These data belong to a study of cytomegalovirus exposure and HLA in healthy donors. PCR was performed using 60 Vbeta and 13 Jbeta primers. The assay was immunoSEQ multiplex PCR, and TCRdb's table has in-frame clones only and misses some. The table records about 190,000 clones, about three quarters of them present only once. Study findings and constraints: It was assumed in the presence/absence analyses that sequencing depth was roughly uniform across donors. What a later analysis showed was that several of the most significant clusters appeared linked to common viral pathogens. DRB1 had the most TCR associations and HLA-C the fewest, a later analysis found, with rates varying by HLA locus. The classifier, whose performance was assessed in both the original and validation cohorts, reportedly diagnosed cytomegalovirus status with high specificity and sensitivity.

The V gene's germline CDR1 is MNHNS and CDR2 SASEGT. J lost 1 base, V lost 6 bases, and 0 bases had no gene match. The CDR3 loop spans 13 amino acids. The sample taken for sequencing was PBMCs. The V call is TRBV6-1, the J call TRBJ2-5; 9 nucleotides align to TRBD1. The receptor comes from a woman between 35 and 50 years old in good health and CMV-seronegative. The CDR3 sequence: CASRTGGQETQYF. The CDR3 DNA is TGTGCCAGCAGGACAGGGGGCCAAGAGACCCAGTACTTC.